This TCR beta chain was sequenced during a study of identical twins. TCRdb passed the 5' RACE reads through MiXCR, listing each CDR3 protein once. The sample comprises roughly 710,000 distinct CDR3 sequences, less than 7% of which are singletons, and 1.5% to 2% rests with the top ten. J lost 6 bases, V lost 5 bases, and 8 bases had no gene match. The CDR3 loop spans 16 amino acids. Germline V gives CDR1 SGHVS, CDR2 FNYEAQ. Sample: naive T cells sorted from blood. This sequence was found in a man younger than 35 in good health. This chain joins TRBV7-6 and TRBJ2-1, with TRBD2 matching 12 bases. The CDR3 here is CASSPPTSGSINEQFF. The CDR3 DNA reads TGTGCCAGCAGCCCCCCGACTAGCGGGAGTATCAATGAGCAGTTCTTC.